These T cell receptor beta chains were read from a single sample in a study of vaccination effects on CD4 cells after COVID-19. What these receptors recognize is not known. Profiled with immunoSEQ multiplex PCR; TCRdb holds only in-frame clones, not every one. The profile shows 43,000 or so clones, less than 85% of them singletons. The sample in question was CD4+ T cells from PBMCs cultured without peptide, obtained after COVID-19 vaccination. These receptors were collected from a human donor who received a COVID-19 vaccine. The CDR3 runs from the conserved cysteine through the conserved F or W. The order of the fields is D gene, V gene, clone size, J gene, CDR3 DNA, CDR3 protein. The D gene is left open where the match is weak. Size is stated for part of the rows, as once, few or many counts, or as a class when the clone is expanded.

>TRBD1|TRBV12-5|NA|TRBJ2-5
TGTGCTAGTGGTTTGGTAAGACAGGGGATGTACCAAGAGACCCAGTACTTC
CASGLVRQGMYQETQYF
>NA|TRBV19|NA|TRBJ1-2
TGTGCCAGTAGCCCAAACCCCGGGACAAGCTATGGCTACACCTTC
CASSPNPGTSYGYTF
>TRBD2|TRBV9|NA|TRBJ2-1
TGTGCCAGCAGCGTAGGGTCTGCGGGAGCCTACAATGAGCAGTTCTTC
CASSVGSAGAYNEQFF
>NA|TRBV21-1|NA|TRBJ1-1
TGTGCCAGCAGCGAGGGGACAGGTGTGATGAACACTGAAGCTTTCTTT
CASSEGTGVMNTEAFF
>NA|TRBV5-1|NA|TRBJ2-7
TGCGCCAGCAGTCTCCCCCGTCGGGTTCTTTCGTCCTACGAGCAGTACTTC
CASSLPRRVLSSYEQYF
>TRBD2|TRBV5-6|few|TRBJ2-5
TGTGCCAGCAGCAAAGCGGGGGTTGCGGAGACCCAGTACTTC
CASSKAGVAETQYF
>NA|TRBV24-1|few|TRBJ1-5
TGTGCCATCGCCCGGCCCCGGGTGACTTATAGCAATCAGCCCCAGCATTTT
CAIARPRVTYSNQPQHF
>NA|TRBV5-1|NA|TRBJ1-1
TGCGCCAGCAGCCCCTGGGTCACTTCCCCGACTCAAGCTTTCTTT
CASSPWVTSPTQAFF
>NA|TRBV5-4|few|TRBJ2-7
TGTGCCAGCAGCTTGGACATCCCCTACGAGCAGTACTTC
CASSLDIPYEQYF
>NA|TRBV2|NA|TRBJ1-2
TGTGCCAGCAGTGAGGGCAGAGCTAACTATGGCTACACCTTC
CASSEGRANYGYTF
>NA|TRBV27|NA|TRBJ1-3
TGTGCCAGCAGTCCAGGACAGACTTATACTGGAAACACCATATATTTT
CASSPGQTYTGNTIYF
>NA|TRBV6-5|NA|TRBJ1-1
TGTGCCAGCAGTTACTCCCAGGACCGTGAAGCTTTCTTT
CASSYSQDREAFF
>NA|TRBV5-5|NA|TRBJ1-2
TGTGCCAGCAGCCCCGGTGGGGGCACTAACTATGGCTACACCTTC
CASSPGGGTNYGYTF
>TRBD1|TRBV25-1|NA|TRBJ1-6
TGTGCCAGCAGACTCCAAACAGGGGGTCCTTCACCCCTCCACTTT
CASRLQTGGPSPLHF
>TRBD2|TRBV5-4|NA|TRBJ2-5
TGTGCCAGCAGCTGGGCGGGACTAGCGTTTGAGACCCAGTACTTC
CASSWAGLAFETQYF
>NA|TRBV19|NA|TRBJ1-2
TGTGCCAGTAGTCCCCTAGACAGGAACTATGGCTACACCTTC
CASSPLDRNYGYTF
>TRBD1|TRBV24-1|NA|TRBJ2-2
TGTGCCACCAGTGATTTTTGGGTCGGGACAGGGGCGAACACCGGGGAGCTGTTTTTT
CATSDFWVGTGANTGELFF
>TRBD2|TRBV7-2|NA|TRBJ2-5
TGTGCCAGCAAGCGGGAGGGCTTTTATTCAGAGACCCAGTACTTC
CASKREGFYSETQYF
>NA|TRBV7-6|NA|TRBJ2-3
TGTGCCAGCAGCTTAGGGACAGATACGCAGTATTTT
CASSLGTDTQYF
>NA|TRBV6-2/TRBV6-3|NA|TRBJ2-5
TGTGCCAGCAGTTACTCCAGAGGACTTTTAAGGGAGACCCAGTACTTC
CASSYSRGLLRETQYF
>NA|TRBV11-2|NA|TRBJ2-6
TGTGCCAGCAGCTTAGTTCTTGGGGGCTCTGGGGCCAACGTCCTGACTTTC
CASSLVLGGSGANVLTF
>NA|TRBV5-1|NA|TRBJ2-5
TGCGCCAGCAGCTCCCCGGGAAACTCGGCCCAGTACTTC
CASSSPGNSAQYF
>NA|TRBV27|NA|TRBJ2-1
TGTGCCAGCAGTTTCCGACCGAATATCCGCTCCTACAATGAGCAGTTCTTC
CASSFRPNIRSYNEQFF
>NA|TRBV5-6|NA|TRBJ2-5
TGTGCCAGCAGCTTGAAGGGGGATTTCCAAGAGACCCAGTACTTC
CASSLKGDFQETQYF
>TRBD2|TRBV5-1|NA|TRBJ2-3
TGCGCCAGCAGCCGGGCTACTAGCGGGAGCCCCGTTGGGCAGTATTTT
CASSRATSGSPVGQYF
>NA|TRBV6-6|NA|TRBJ2-1
TGTGCCAGCACTGGACAGACCTACAATGAGCAGTTCTTC
CASTGQTYNEQFF
>NA|TRBV7-9|NA|TRBJ2-3
TGTGCCAGCAGCTTAGACAGCTTACATACGCAGTATTTT
CASSLDSLHTQYF
>TRBD1|TRBV2|few|TRBJ1-6
TGTGCCAGCAGGATCCCGGGACAGTATAATTCACCCCTCCACTTT
CASRIPGQYNSPLHF
>NA|TRBV19|NA|TRBJ1-1
TGTGCCAGTAAGGCGGACCACACTGAAGCTTTCTTT
CASKADHTEAFF
>TRBD2|TRBV7-2|NA|TRBJ2-1
TGTGCCAGCAGCTCGACTAGCGGGCAGTACAATGAGCAGTTCTTC
CASSSTSGQYNEQFF
>NA|TRBV5-6|NA|TRBJ1-5
TGTGCCAGCAGCCTACGGACAGGCAATCAGCCCCAGCATTTT
CASSLRTGNQPQHF
>NA|TRBV19|NA|TRBJ2-7
TGTGCCAGTAGTAAAGACGACTGGGCGCGCACCTACGAGCAGTACTTC
CASSKDDWARTYEQYF
>NA|TRBV18|NA|TRBJ2-1
TGTGCCAGCTCCGGACAAAGCTACAATGAGCAGTTCTTC
CASSGQSYNEQFF
>NA|TRBV6-4|NA|TRBJ2-6
TGTGCCAGCAGTGGACAGCCTACCTCTGGGGCCAACGTCCTGACTTTC
CASSGQPTSGANVLTF
>TRBD2|TRBV10-1|once|TRBJ2-3
TGCGCCAGCAGTGAAGGTCGACTAGCGGGGGCGGATACGCAGTATTTT
CASSEGRLAGADTQYF
>NA|TRBV7-9|few|TRBJ2-3
TGTGCCAGCAGCCCGGGGGCAGCGACTAGCACAGATACGCAGTATTTT
CASSPGAATSTDTQYF
>TRBD2|TRBV10-3|NA|TRBJ2-2
TGTGCCATCAGCGAACGGGGGGCGAACACCGGGGAGCTGTTTTTT
CAISERGANTGELFF
>TRBD2|TRBV7-9|once|TRBJ2-1
TGTGCCAGCAGCCCCCGCCTAGCGGGGAACAATGAGCAGTTCTTC
CASSPRLAGNNEQFF
>NA|TRBV2|NA|TRBJ1-4
TGTGCCAGCAGTCAACAAGGTTTTGAAAAACTGTTTTTT
CASSQQGFEKLFF